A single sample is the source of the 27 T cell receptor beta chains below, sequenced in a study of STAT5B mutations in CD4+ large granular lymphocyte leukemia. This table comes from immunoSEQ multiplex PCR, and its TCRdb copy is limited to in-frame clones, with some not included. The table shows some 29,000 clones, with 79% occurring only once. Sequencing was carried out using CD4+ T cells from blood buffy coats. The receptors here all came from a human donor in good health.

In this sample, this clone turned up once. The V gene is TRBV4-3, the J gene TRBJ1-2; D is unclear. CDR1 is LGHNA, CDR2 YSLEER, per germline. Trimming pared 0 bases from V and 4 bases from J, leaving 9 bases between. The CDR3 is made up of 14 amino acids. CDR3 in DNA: TGCGCCAGCAGCCAAGATCTCGGCACCTATGGCTACACCTTC. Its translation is CASSQDLGTYGYTF.

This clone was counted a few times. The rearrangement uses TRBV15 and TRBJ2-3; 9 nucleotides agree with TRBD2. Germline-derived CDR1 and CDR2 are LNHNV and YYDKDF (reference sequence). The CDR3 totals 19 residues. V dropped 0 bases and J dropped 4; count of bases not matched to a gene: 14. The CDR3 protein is CATSRDYSGGGGAADTQYF. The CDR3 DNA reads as TGTGCCACCAGCAGAGATTATTCGGGCGGCGGGGGGGCCGCAGATACGCAGTATTTT.

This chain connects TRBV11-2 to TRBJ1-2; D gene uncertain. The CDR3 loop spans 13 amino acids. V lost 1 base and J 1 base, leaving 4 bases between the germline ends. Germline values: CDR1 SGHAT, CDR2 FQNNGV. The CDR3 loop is CASSLGGNYGYTF. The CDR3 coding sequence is TGTGCCAGCAGCTTAGGGGGTAACTATGGCTACACCTTC.

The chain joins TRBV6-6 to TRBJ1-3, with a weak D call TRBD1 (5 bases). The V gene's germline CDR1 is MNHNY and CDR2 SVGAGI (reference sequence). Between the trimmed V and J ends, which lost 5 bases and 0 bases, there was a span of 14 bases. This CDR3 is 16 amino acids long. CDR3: CASSRGTSDSGNTIYF. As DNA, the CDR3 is TGTGCCAGCAGTCGGGGCACGAGCGACTCTGGAAACACCATATATTTT.

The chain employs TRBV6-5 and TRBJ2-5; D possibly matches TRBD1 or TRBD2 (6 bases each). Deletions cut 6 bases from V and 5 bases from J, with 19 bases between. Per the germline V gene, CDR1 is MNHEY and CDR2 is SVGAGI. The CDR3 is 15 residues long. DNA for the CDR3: TGTGCCAGCAGAAACGGGGGCCGCCCAGGGGAGACCCAGTACTTC. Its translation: CASRNGGRPGETQYF.

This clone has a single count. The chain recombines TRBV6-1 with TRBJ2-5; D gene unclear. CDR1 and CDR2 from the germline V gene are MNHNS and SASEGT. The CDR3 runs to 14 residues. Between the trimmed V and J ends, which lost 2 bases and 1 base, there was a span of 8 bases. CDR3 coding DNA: TGTGCCAGCAGTGAATTGGGAATCCAAGAGACCCAGTACTTC. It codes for CASSELGIQETQYF.

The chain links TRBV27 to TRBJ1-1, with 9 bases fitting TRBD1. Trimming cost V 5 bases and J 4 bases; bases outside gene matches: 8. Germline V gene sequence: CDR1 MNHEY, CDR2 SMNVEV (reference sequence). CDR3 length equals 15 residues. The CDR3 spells CASSRPGQGATEAFF. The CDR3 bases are TGTGCCAGCAGTAGGCCGGGACAGGGCGCCACTGAAGCTTTCTTT.

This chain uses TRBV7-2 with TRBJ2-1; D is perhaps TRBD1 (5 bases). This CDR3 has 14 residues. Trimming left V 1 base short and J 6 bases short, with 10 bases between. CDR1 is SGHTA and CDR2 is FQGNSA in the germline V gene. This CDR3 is CASSLVTVVNEQFF. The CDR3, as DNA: TGTGCCAGCAGCTTAGTGACAGTTGTCAATGAGCAGTTCTTC.

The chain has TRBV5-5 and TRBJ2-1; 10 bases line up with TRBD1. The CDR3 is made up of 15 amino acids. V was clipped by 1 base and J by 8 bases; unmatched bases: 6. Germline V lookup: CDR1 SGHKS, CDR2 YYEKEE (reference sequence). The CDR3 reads CASSLRQGAGDEQFF. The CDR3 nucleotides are TGTGCCAGCAGCTTGAGACAGGGGGCTGGGGATGAGCAGTTCTTC.

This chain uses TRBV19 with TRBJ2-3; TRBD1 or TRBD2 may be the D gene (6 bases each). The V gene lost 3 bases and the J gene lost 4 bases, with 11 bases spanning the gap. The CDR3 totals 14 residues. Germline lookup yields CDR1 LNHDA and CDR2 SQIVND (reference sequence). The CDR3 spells CASSMGGLSDTQYF. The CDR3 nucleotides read TGTGCCAGTAGTATGGGGGGCCTCTCAGATACGCAGTATTTT.

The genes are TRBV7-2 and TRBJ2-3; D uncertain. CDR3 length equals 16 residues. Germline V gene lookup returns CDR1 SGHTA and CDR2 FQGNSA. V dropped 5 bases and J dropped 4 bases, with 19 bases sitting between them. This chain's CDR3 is CASSQTPAAVSDTQYF. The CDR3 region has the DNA TGTGCCAGCAGCCAAACTCCGGCCGCGGTCTCAGATACGCAGTATTTT.

CDR3 residues: CSGSGTPISYEQYV. DNA for the CDR3: TGCAGCGGTTCCGGGACACCTATTTCCTACGAGCAGTACGTC. The chain carries TRBV29-1 and TRBJ2-7; D is perhaps TRBD1 (6 bases). V lost 7 bases to trimming and J lost 1 base, with 17 bases between them. The germline CDR1 and CDR2 sequences are SQVTM and ANQGSEA. CDR3 length equals 14 residues.

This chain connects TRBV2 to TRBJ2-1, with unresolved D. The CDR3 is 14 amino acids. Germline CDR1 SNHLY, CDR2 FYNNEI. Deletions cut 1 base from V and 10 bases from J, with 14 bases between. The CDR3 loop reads CASSEVGGYAEQFF. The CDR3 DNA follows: TGTGCCAGCAGTGAAGTAGGTGGGTATGCCGAGCAGTTCTTC.

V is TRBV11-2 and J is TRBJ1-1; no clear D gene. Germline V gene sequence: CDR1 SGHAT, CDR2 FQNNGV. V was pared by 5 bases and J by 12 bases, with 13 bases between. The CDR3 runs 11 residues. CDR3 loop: CASSQVGETFF. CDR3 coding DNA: TGTGCCAGCAGCCAGGTGGGAGAAACTTTCTTT.

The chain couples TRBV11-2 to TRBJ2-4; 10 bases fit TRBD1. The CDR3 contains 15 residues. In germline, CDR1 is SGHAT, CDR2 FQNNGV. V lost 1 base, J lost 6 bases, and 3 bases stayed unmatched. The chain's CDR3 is CASSLGWDRGNIQYF. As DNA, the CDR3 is TGTGCCAGCAGCTTAGGTTGGGACAGGGGAAACATTCAGTACTTC.

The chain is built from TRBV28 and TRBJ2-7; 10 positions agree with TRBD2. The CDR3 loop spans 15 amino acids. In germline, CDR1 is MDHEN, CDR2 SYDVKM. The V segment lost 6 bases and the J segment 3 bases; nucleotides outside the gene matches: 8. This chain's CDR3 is CASSRAGTSDYEQYV. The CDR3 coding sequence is TGTGCCAGCAGCCGCGCCGGGACTAGCGACTACGAGCAGTACGTC.

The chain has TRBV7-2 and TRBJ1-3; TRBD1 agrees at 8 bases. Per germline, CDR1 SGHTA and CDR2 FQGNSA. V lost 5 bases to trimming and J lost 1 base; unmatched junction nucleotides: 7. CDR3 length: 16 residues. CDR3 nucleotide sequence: TGTGCCAGCAGCGAAATAAGGACAGGGTCTGGAAACACCATATATTTT. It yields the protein CASSEIRTGSGNTIYF.

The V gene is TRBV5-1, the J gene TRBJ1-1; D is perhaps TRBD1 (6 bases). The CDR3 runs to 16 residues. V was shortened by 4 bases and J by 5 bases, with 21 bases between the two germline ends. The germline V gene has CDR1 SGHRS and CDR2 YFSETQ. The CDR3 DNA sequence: TGCGCCAGCAGCGGGGGGACACTAGATTGGGAAACTGAAGCTTTCTTT. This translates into CASSGGTLDWETEAFF.

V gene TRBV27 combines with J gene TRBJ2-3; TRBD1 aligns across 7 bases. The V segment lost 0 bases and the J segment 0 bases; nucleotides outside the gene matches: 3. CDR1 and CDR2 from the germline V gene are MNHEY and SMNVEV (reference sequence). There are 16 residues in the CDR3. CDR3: CASSLSKGASTDTQYF. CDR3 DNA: TGTGCCAGCAGTTTATCGAAGGGGGCGAGCACAGATACGCAGTATTTT.

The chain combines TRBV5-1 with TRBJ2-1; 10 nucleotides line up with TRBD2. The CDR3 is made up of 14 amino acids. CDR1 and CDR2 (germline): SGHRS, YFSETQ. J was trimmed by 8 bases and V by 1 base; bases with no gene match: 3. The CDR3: CASSLTSGVHEQFF. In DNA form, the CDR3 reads TGCGCCAGCAGCTTGACTAGCGGGGTTCATGAGCAGTTCTTC. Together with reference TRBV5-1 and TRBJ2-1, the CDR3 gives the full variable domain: KAGVTQTPRYLIKTRGQQVTLSCSPISGHRSVSWYQQTPGQGLQFLFEYFSETQRNKGNFPGRFSGRQFSNSRSEMNVSTLELGDSALYLCASSLTSGVHEQFFGPGTRLTVL.

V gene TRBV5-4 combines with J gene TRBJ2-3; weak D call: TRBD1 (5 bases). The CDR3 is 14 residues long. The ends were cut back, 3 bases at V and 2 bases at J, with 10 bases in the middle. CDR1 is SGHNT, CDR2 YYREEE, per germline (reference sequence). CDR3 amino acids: CASSSMTDTDTQYF. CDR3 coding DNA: TGTGCCAGCAGCTCTATGACAGACACAGATACGCAGTATTTT.

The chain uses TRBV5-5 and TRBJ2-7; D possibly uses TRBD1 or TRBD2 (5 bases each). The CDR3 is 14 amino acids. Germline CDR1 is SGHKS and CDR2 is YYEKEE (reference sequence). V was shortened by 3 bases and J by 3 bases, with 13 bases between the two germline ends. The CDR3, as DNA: TGTGCCAGCAGCTCCTCTCGGGGCAGCTACGAGCAGTACGTC. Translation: CASSSSRGSYEQYV.

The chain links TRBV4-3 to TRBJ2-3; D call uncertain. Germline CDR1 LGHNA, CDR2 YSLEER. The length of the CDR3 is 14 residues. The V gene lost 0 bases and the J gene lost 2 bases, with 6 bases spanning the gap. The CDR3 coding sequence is TGCGCCAGCAGCCAAGACTCAAACACAGATACGCAGTATTTT. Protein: CASSQDSNTDTQYF.

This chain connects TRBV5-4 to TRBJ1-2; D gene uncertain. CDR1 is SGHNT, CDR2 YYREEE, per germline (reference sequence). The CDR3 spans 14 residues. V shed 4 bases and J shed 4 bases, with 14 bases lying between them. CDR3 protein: CASSRDSGAYGYTF. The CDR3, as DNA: TGTGCCAGCAGCCGGGATTCGGGAGCCTATGGCTACACCTTC.

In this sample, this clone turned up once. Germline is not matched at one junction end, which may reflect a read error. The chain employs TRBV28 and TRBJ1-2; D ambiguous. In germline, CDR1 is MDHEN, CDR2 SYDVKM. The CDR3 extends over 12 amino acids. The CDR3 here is CASSLKRGRTHF. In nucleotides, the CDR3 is TGTGCCAGCAGTTTAAAACGAGGCAGGACCCACTTC.

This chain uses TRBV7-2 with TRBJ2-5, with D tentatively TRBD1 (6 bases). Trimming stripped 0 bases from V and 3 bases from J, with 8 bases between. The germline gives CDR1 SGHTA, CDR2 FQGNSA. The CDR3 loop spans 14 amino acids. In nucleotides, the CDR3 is TGTGCCAGCAGCTTAGCGGGACAAAAAGAGACCCAGTACTTC. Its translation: CASSLAGQKETQYF.

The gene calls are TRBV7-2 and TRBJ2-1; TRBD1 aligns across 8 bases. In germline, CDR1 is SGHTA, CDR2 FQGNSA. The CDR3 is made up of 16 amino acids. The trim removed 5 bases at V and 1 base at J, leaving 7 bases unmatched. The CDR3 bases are TGTGCCAGCAGCGGAAACGGACAGGGTTCCTACAATGAGCAGTTCTTC. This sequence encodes CASSGNGQGSYNEQFF. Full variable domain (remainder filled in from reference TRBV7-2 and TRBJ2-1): GAGVSQSPSNKVTEKGKDVELRCDPISGHTALYWYRQSLGQGLEFLIYFQGNSAPDKSGLPSDRFSAERTGGSVSTLTIQRTQQEDSAVYLCASSGNGQGSYNEQFFGPGTRLTVL.